Below, one T cell receptor (beta chain) is given with its context. The clone's antigen remains unknown. Per-nucleotide qualities are absent, and no much larger clonotype sits a single base away. The data belong to a study of blood T cell repertoires in COVID-19 (dated by TCRdb to the early 2020s). At the level of the whole study: Samples from collaborators originated in the United States, Italy and Spain and spanned both the acute and convalescent phases of COVID-19. Samples were obtained from the ongoing ImmuneRACE study (first 160 participants) and from over 1,000 subjects provided by 6 global collaborators. A freely available public database, intended as a resource for researchers studying the immune response to SARS-CoV-2, is where the repertoires were released. The prospective study material was composed of cDNA or gDNA derived from T cells, B-cell-depleted T cells, or PBMCs. Nearly every sample came with metadata listing a de-identified subject ID, COVID-19 status, age in years and sex. Where available, HLA class I and class II types were obtained from metadata supplied by the sample provider rather than from assay-based typing. Subjects who had been exposed to COVID-19, were actively infected with it, or had recovered from it provided the deeply sampled blood TCRbeta repertoires that made up the dataset. Study-wide findings and limitations: How much clinical and demographic metadata was included differed by source and by participant, and the metadata was provided uncurated.

Collaborating institutions collected whole blood in K2EDTA tubes following their own protocols. Collaborator samples were shipped for TCRbeta analysis as frozen whole blood, isolated PBMCs, or DNA extracted from either sample type. Trimming leaves V shorter by 2 bases and J shorter by 4 bases, with the junction holding 7 bases beyond the gene matches. Counted from cysteine to phenylalanine, this CDR3 has 17 amino acids. Only CDR3 DNA is held: 51 bases, read in frame from base 1. The germline V gene (reference sequence) yields LNHDA for CDR1 and SQIVND for CDR2. The immunoSEQ Assay, a bias-controlled multiplex PCR, was used to amplify TCRbeta CDR3 regions from genomic DNA. Per the source publication's procedure: The number of nucleated cells in each sample was estimated by amplification of reference gene primers within the assay. To quantify the absolute abundance of each unique TCRbeta CDR3 rearrangement, sequence reads were collapsed and filtered. For each sample, productive Simpson clonality was calculated as the square root of Simpson's diversity index over productive rearrangements. TCRdb provides this immuneACCESS table in a form limited to in-frame rearrangements. Some clones are lacking; in checked studies, under half of them reflect an unresolved V gene, and why the rest are absent is not known. V and J calls plus clone size are reproduced from that table; the DNA served to infer D and trimming. In this sample the table shows 150,000 to 170,000 clones, about four fifths of which occur a single time. The ten biggest clones cover 29% of the sample.

The TCR was taken from a woman aged 55-69 years with acute or convalescent COVID-19. The rearrangement joined TRBV19 to TRBJ1-6, and TRBD1 aligns with 8 junction nucleotides. The sequenced sample was peripheral blood. The CDR3 has the sequence CASSITPGQEYNSPLHF. The DNA sequence is as follows: TGTGCCAGTAGTATAACGCCGGGACAGGAATATAATTCACCCCTCCACTTT.